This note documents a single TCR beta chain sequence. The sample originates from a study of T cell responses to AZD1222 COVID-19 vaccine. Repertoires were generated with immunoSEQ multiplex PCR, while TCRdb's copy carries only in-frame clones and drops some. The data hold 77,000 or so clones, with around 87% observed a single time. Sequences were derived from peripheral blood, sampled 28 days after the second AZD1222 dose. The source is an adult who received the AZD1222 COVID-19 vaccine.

CDR3 coding DNA: TGTGCCAGCAGTACCTACAGGGGAAGCTCCTACGAGCAGTACTTC. This sequence encodes CASSTYRGSSYEQYF. The chain combines TRBV28 with TRBJ2-7; 7 nucleotides match TRBD1. Losses at the gene ends were 5 bases for V and 0 bases for J; bases not matched to a gene: 7. The CDR3 has 15 amino acids. Germline values: CDR1 MDHEN, CDR2 SYDVKM.